This TCR beta chain originates from a study of a mutant IDH1 vaccine in newly diagnosed glioma. Sequenced by immunoSEQ multiplex PCR; TCRdb stores in-frame clones only, minus some. The profile covers around 100,000 clones, with 89% appearing a single time and approximately 0.8% taken by the ten largest. Noted time point: week 47, end of study. In the vaccine, a single dose held 300 ug of the mutant IDH1 20-mer peptide, along with topical imiquimod. A remark on this clone: Its matching antigen is unknown.

CDR3 length: 14 residues. Losses at the gene ends were 3 bases for V and 5 bases for J; bases not matched to a gene: 2. CDR1 and CDR2 from the germline V gene are MNHEY and SVGAGI. V gene TRBV6-5 combines with J gene TRBJ2-2, with TRBD1 matching 8 bases. The sample was PBMCs, taken from a glioma patient whose treatment included an IDH1 peptide vaccine. The TCR was taken from a woman aged 45-60 years with glioma. CDR3 residues: CASSYGTGTGELFF. The CDR3, as DNA: TGTGCCAGCAGTTATGGGACAGGAACCGGGGAGCTGTTTTTT.